A single sample gave rise to the 16 T cell receptor beta chains below, sequenced in a study of shared clonotypes between healthy human individuals. Data came from immunoSEQ multiplex PCR; TCRdb stores just in-frame clones and leaves some out. This table holds under 2,500,000 clones, 95% found once. Sequencing was carried out using naive CD4+ T cells sorted from blood. Subset reported: CD45RA+ positively selected. These receptors came from a man aged 18-30 years in good health.

On this clone itself: This sample includes further DNA sequences coding for the same CDR3. This chain connects TRBV7-3 to TRBJ1-1; D unresolved. The CDR3 is made up of 13 amino acids. V was cut by 1 base and J by 3 bases, with 6 bases left in between. Germline V lookup: CDR1 SGHTA, CDR2 FQGTGA. CDR3 in DNA: TGTGCCAGCAGCTTAATAGGCGACACTGAAGCTTTCTTT. This encodes CASSLIGDTEAFF. The full variable domain, with the rest looked up from reference TRBV7-3 and TRBJ1-1, is GAGVSQTPSNKVTEKGKYVELRCDPISGHTALYWYRQSLGQGPEFLIYFQGTGAADDSGLPNDRFFAVRPEGSVSTLKIQRTERGDSAVYLCASSLIGDTEAFFGQGTRLTVV.

Comment on this clone: The sample contains more than one DNA sequence encoding this CDR3. This chain links TRBV30 with TRBJ1-1; D gene unclear. CDR3 length: 13 residues. The germline V and J ends were trimmed by 3 bases and 4 bases, with 12 bases remaining between them. The germline V gene has CDR1 GTSNPN and CDR2 SVGIG (reference sequence). CDR3 DNA sequence: TGTGCCTGGAGCCTGGCTGGTGGCACTGAAGCTTTCTTT. Translated: CAWSLAGGTEAFF.

V and J are TRBV9 and TRBJ2-3; TRBD2 agrees at 9 bases. CDR1 is SGDLS, CDR2 YYNGEE, per germline. CDR3 size: 16 residues. J was trimmed by 2 bases and V by 3 bases; bases with no gene match: 7. CDR3 sequence (DNA): TGTGCCAGCAGCGGGGTTAGCGGGGGCCACACAGATACGCAGTATTTT. The encoded protein is CASSGVSGGHTDTQYF.

This sequence joins TRBV6-5 and TRBJ1-2; D unresolved. The CDR3 extends over 15 amino acids. V was pared by 0 bases and J by 3 bases, with 11 bases between. CDR1 MNHEY and CDR2 SVGAGI come from the germline V gene. The CDR3 here is CASSYSLDLHYGYTF. CDR3 in DNA: TGTGCCAGCAGTTACTCGTTAGACTTACACTATGGCTACACCTTC.

The chain has TRBV11-2 and TRBJ1-5; 10 nucleotides agree with TRBD1. Germline trimming cut 5 bases from V and 4 bases from J; bases unmatched to any gene: 8. The CDR3 is 16 residues long. Germline CDR1 is SGHAT and CDR2 is FQNNGV. CDR3 coding DNA: TGTGCCAGCAGCCCCGGGACAGGGGCCTTTAATCAGCCCCAGCATTTT. It yields the protein CASSPGTGAFNQPQHF. Filled out from reference TRBV11-2 and TRBJ1-5, the complete variable domain reads EAGVAQSPRYKIIEKRQSVAFWCNPISGHATLYWYQQILGQGPKLLIQFQNNGVVDDSQLPKDRFSAERLKGVDSTLKIQPAKLEDSAVYLCASSPGTGAFNQPQHFGDGTRLSIL.

This clone was recorded a few times. This CDR3 is also generated by other DNA sequences in the sample. The chain employs TRBV5-1 and TRBJ2-5; maybe TRBD1 (5 bases). Trimming took 0 bases from V and 0 from J, leaving 6 bases between them. The CDR3 has 14 amino acids. Germline values: CDR1 SGHRS, CDR2 YFSETQ. The DNA for the CDR3 is TGCGCCAGCAGCTTGGAGGGGAACCAAGAGACCCAGTACTTC. It translates to CASSLEGNQETQYF.

The rearrangement joins TRBV5-1 to TRBJ2-3; 11 bases match TRBD2. The CDR3 is made up of 18 amino acids. CDR1 is SGHRS and CDR2 is YFSETQ in the germline V gene. Trimming took 0 bases from V and 4 from J; bases not matched to a gene: 10. DNA for the CDR3: TGCGCCAGCAGCTTGGTCGGTAGCGGGGGGGCCAGCGCAGATACGCAGTATTTT. Its protein is CASSLVGSGGASADTQYF.

This chain links TRBV18 with TRBJ2-6, with TRBD1 as a possible D gene (6 bases). Germline CDR1 reads KGHSH; CDR2 reads LQKENI. CDR3 length: 19 residues. Trimming left V 3 bases short and J 0 bases short, with 18 bases between. The CDR3 sequence: CASSPRAGVVPSGANVLTF. The CDR3 coding sequence is TGTGCCAGCTCACCCCGGGCAGGGGTAGTCCCCTCTGGGGCCAACGTCCTGACTTTC. The whole variable domain, filled in from reference TRBV18 and TRBJ2-6, reads NAGVMQNPRHLVRRRGQEARLRCSPMKGHSHVYWYRQLPEEGLKFMVYLQKENIIDESGMPKERFSAEFPKEGPSILRIQQVVRGDSAAYFCASSPRAGVVPSGANVLTFGAGSRLTVL.

V usage is TRBV9 and J usage is TRBJ1-6; D is undetermined. Germline CDR1 SGDLS, CDR2 YYNGEE. The CDR3 consists of 15 residues. With 3 bases removed from V and 0 bases from J, the gap between germline ends came to 7 bases. CDR3 in DNA: TGTGCCAGCAGCGCGCAGAGCTCCTATAATTCACCCCTCCACTTT. This gives the protein CASSAQSSYNSPLHF.

The chain carries TRBV15 and TRBJ2-3; D gene unclear. Looked up from germline, CDR1 is LNHNV and CDR2 is YYDKDF (reference sequence). The CDR3 sequence is 15 residues long. V was shortened by 0 bases and J by 3 bases, with 10 bases between the two germline ends. The CDR3, as DNA: TGTGCCACCAGCAGAGAAGGCCGGAAGACAGATACGCAGTATTTT. This codes for CATSREGRKTDTQYF.

This rearrangement joins TRBV6-5 to TRBJ1-2; TRBD1 matches at 8 bases. The trim removed 6 bases at V and 12 bases at J, leaving 6 bases unmatched. The CDR3 totals 11 residues. CDR1 MNHEY and CDR2 SVGAGI come from the germline V gene. CDR3 coding DNA: TGTGCCAGCAGCCGACAGGGGATCGACACCTTC. It yields the protein CASSRQGIDTF.

This chain connects TRBV5-1 to TRBJ2-7, with D tentatively TRBD2 (5 bases). This CDR3 region has 13 residues. V was cut by 3 bases and J by 5 bases, with 12 bases left in between. Germline V gives CDR1 SGHRS, CDR2 YFSETQ. DNA for the CDR3: TGCGCCAGCAGCTCCACTAGGTCCCACGAGCAGTACTTC. Amino acid sequence: CASSSTRSHEQYF.

The chain has TRBV11-2 and TRBJ2-5; D unclear. The V gene lost 0 bases and the J gene lost 4 bases, with 12 bases spanning the gap. This CDR3 region has 15 residues. Looked up from germline, CDR1 is SGHAT and CDR2 is FQNNGV. The CDR3 region has the DNA TGTGCCAGCAGCTTAGATGGAGATAAACGAGAGACCCAGTACTTC. This encodes CASSLDGDKRETQYF.

J is TRBJ2-7 and V is TRBV10-1, with unresolved D. This CDR3 is 12 amino acids long. The V gene lost 5 bases and the J gene lost 5 bases, with 10 bases spanning the gap. Germline-derived CDR1 and CDR2 are WNHNN and SYGVQD (reference sequence). The CDR3: CASSWDWDEQYF. The CDR3 nucleotides are TGCGCCAGCAGTTGGGATTGGGACGAGCAGTACTTC.

This clone was recorded only once. The chain is built from TRBV11-2 and TRBJ2-3, with D hard to call. This CDR3 has 13 amino acids. Germline V CDR1 and CDR2: SGHAT, FQNNGV. Deletions cut 1 base from V and 2 bases from J, with 4 bases between. DNA of the CDR3: TGTGCCAGCAGCTTAGGGTTCACAGATACGCAGTATTTT. Translated: CASSLGFTDTQYF. Full variable domain (remainder filled in from reference TRBV11-2 and TRBJ2-3): EAGVAQSPRYKIIEKRQSVAFWCNPISGHATLYWYQQILGQGPKLLIQFQNNGVVDDSQLPKDRFSAERLKGVDSTLKIQPAKLEDSAVYLCASSLGFTDTQYFGPGTRLTVL.

This clone was seen just once. The V gene is TRBV5-1, the J gene TRBJ2-1; 8 bases match TRBD1. The V gene's germline CDR1 is SGHRS and CDR2 YFSETQ. The CDR3 is 13 residues long. With 4 bases clipped from V and 6 bases from J, the junction kept 3 bases outside the gene matches. The CDR3 loop reads CASSGQGFNEQFF. CDR3 coding DNA: TGCGCCAGCAGCGGACAGGGATTCAATGAGCAGTTCTTC.